This TCR beta chain was sequenced for a study of graft-versus-host responses after intestinal transplantation (TCRdb year 2021). As for the study more broadly: The transplants that recipients got were multivisceral, liver-intestinal, or isolated intestinal. Every recipient was given anti-thymocyte globulin induction, followed by around three years of maintenance tacrolimus and steroids. Graft-versus-host and host-versus-graft alloreactive T cell clones were tracked in the graft, circulation and bone marrow after intestinal transplantation using bulk TCR-beta CDR3 sequencing. To identify alloreactive clones, pre-transplant mixed lymphocyte reaction products were sequenced and compared with unstimulated pre-transplant donor and recipient T cells. The cohort enrolled some 25 intestinal transplant recipients including one retransplant, and a few patients lacking pretransplant specimens were excluded. Donor T cell macrochimerism was defined as a peak of at least 4% donor T cells among recipient peripheral blood mononuclear cells. Rather than going through the commercial service, samples from three later patients were sequenced in-house on an Illumina MiSeq and processed with MiXCR. What the research found in general, with its limitations: The relatively low number and heterogeneity of intestinal transplant patients limited the conclusions. Early after transplant, peak levels of circulating GvH clones were associated with declines in HvG clones. GvH clones were found in recipient bone marrow, and some of the GvH clones appeared earlier in ileal mucosa or blood, which is consistent with an intestinal mucosal origin. High GvH to HvG T cell clonal ratios were observed in the allografts of patients with donor T cell macrochimerism.

Including the terminal cysteine and phenylalanine, the CDR3 comprises 16 residues. The only DNA kept is the CDR3, 48 bases in frame from the first base. CDR1 is given as LGHNA and CDR2 as YNFKEQ, both from the germline V gene. Trimming accounts for 4 bases at V and 0 bases at J, while the number of junction bases matched to no gene is 5. In the first month after transplant, blood samples were collected up to 4 times, and after that at least monthly when available. The library was produced with the immunoSEQ multiplex PCR assay. For most patients, genomic DNA was subjected to high-throughput TCR-beta CDR3 sequencing by Adaptive Biotechnologies. Per the authors' processing: TCR sequencing data were retrieved from Adaptive's ImmunoSEQ software for roughly 20 patients, whereas three other patients were processed with MiXCR and VDJtools. CDR3 nucleotide sequences shared between donor and recipient were removed because their origin could not be assigned. At least 2-fold expansion over unstimulated cells and a minimum CFSE-low frequency of 0.002% (template counts) or 0.001% (read counts) were required for clones to be classified as alloreactive. A clone was considered mappable if detected in the sequenced pre-transplant spleen, lymph node, or MLR CFSE-low populations of the donor or recipient. Cumulative frequency of alloreactive clones was calculated as a percentage of all sequences weighted by copy number. TCRdb limited this immuneACCESS table to in-frame rearrangements with V and J called. A share of clones is missing; checked studies link under half to unresolved V genes, and the rest is unexplained. From that table come the V and J calls and clone size; the DNA was used to work out D and trimming. The sample yields under 90,000 clones; roughly 90% were counted once. The ten top clones hold roughly 0.64% of the sample.

Comments on this clone: There is no known antigen for this receptor. There are no base qualities to consult, and no much larger clone falls within one base.

The source of this sequence is a human patient who received an intestinal transplant, so some T cells may come from the graft donor. The chain employs TRBV4-2 and TRBJ2-3, with 9 bases aligning to TRBD2. Sequencing was performed on PBMCs, taken 98 days after intestinal transplantation. The CDR3 reads as follows: CASSLASGVSTDTQYF. In nucleotides, the sequence is TGTGCCAGCAGCCTTGCTAGCGGGGTTAGCACAGATACGCAGTATTTT.